Listed here are 31 T cell receptor beta chains from one sample, sequenced in a study of blood T cell repertoires in COVID-19. TCRdb keeps only in-frame clones here, not all; method: immunoSEQ multiplex PCR. Counted here are roughly 97,000 clones, 85% to 90% occurring once; the ten biggest clones make up roughly 5.3%. Sequences were obtained from peripheral blood. The receptors were sampled from a human donor in a cohort sampled during active COVID-19.

The V gene is TRBV4-2, the J gene TRBJ1-2; D remains unclear. The CDR3 length is 13 residues. Trimming removed 2 bases at V and 5 bases at J, with 9 bases between. Germline V gives CDR1 LGHNA, CDR2 YNFKEQ. The DNA of the CDR3 is TGTGCCAGCAGCCAACTGGCGGGGTATGGCTACACCTTC. Residues: CASSQLAGYGYTF.

This chain uses TRBV6-2 or TRBV6-3 with TRBJ1-6; unclear D gene. Germline loops: CDR1 MNHEY, CDR2 SVGEGT. The CDR3 is 12 amino acids. V lost 2 bases and J 9 bases, leaving 5 bases between the germline ends. CDR3 bases: TGTGCCAGCAGTTACACCGGTTCACCCCTCCACTTT. Protein sequence: CASSYTGSPLHF.

The chain carries TRBV7-2 and TRBJ2-7; 7 bases match TRBD2. V shed 4 bases, J shed 8 bases, and the junction held 8 bases outside the gene matches. Germline V gene data show CDR1 as SGHTA and CDR2 as FQGNSA. CDR3 length: 13 residues. CDR3 coding DNA: TGTGCCAGCAGCTCCGGACTAGTTGAAAAGCAGTACTTC. The encoded protein is CASSSGLVEKQYF.

The chain couples TRBV28 to TRBJ1-5, with TRBD1 identical over 7 bases. Germline V CDR1 and CDR2: MDHEN, SYDVKM. With V trimmed by 2 bases and J by 7 bases, 8 bases remained unmatched. The CDR3 has 15 residues. The CDR3 loop reads CASSLGGGAGQPQHF. The CDR3, as DNA: TGTGCCAGCAGTTTAGGAGGGGGCGCAGGGCAGCCCCAGCATTTT.

The rearrangement uses TRBV5-1 and TRBJ1-1; D not resolved. Trimming left V 2 bases short and J 7 bases short, with 9 bases between. Germline values: CDR1 SGHRS, CDR2 YFSETQ. The CDR3 contains 12 residues. The CDR3 reads CASSFSADEAFF. Written as DNA, the CDR3 is TGCGCCAGCAGCTTTAGCGCAGATGAAGCTTTCTTT.

The CDR3 DNA reads TGTGCCAGCAGTGAATCAGGCAGGGGTTATGAGACCCAGTACTTC. This encodes CASSESGRGYETQYF. V gene TRBV25-1 combines with J gene TRBJ2-5; TRBD1 might be the D (6 bases). Looked up from germline, CDR1 is MGHDK and CDR2 is SYGVNS. Trimming left V 1 base short and J 5 bases short, with 14 bases between. The CDR3 totals 15 residues. The variable domain in full, with the rest retrieved from reference TRBV25-1 and TRBJ2-5, is EADIYQTPRYLVIGTGKKITLECSQTMGHDKMYWYQQDPGMELHLIHYSYGVNSTEKGDLSSESTVSRIRTEHFPLTLESARPSHTSQYLCASSESGRGYETQYFGPGTRLLVL.

The chain recombines TRBV12-3 or TRBV12-4 with TRBJ1-2; D is perhaps TRBD1 (5 bases). Between the trimmed V and J ends, which lost 6 bases and 2 bases, there was a span of 7 bases. The CDR3 totals 12 residues. The CDR3 DNA sequence: TGTGCCAGCAGACCAGGGAACTATGGCTACACCTTC. This codes for CASRPGNYGYTF.

The rearrangement links TRBV3-1 (or the pseudogene TRBV3-2) to TRBJ2-5, with D possibly matching TRBD2 (5 bases). Trimming pared 0 bases from V and 2 bases from J, leaving 16 bases between. Germline V gives CDR1 LGHDT, CDR2 YNNKEL (reference sequence). The length of the CDR3 is 17 residues. CDR3 bases: TGTGCCAGCAGCCAAGAGGCGGACTCAAGTTTACAAGAGACCCAGTACTTC. Encoded protein: CASSQEADSSLQETQYF.

This chain links TRBV10-3 with TRBJ2-1; tentative D call: TRBD2 (5 bases). The CDR3 runs to 16 residues. V was pared by 4 bases and J by 0 bases, with 13 bases between. The germline V gene encodes CDR1 ENHRY and CDR2 SYGVKD. For the CDR3, the DNA is TGTGCCATCAGTGGGGCGGGTACGAGCTCCTACAATGAGCAGTTCTTC. Its translation: CAISGAGTSSYNEQFF.

The chain couples TRBV28 to TRBJ1-1; D unclear. V shed 6 bases and J shed 2 bases, with 13 bases lying between them. Germline V CDR1 and CDR2: MDHEN, SYDVKM. The CDR3 covers 14 residues. CDR3 nucleotides: TGTGCCAGCAGGCTTTTGGGCTCAAACACTGAAGCTTTCTTT. This sequence encodes CASRLLGSNTEAFF.

The CDR3 spells CASSLRGAPLNTEAFF. CDR3 DNA sequence: TGTGCCAGCAGCTTACGGGGAGCTCCCCTGAACACTGAAGCTTTCTTT. The V and J genes are TRBV11-3 and TRBJ1-1; D is uncertain. The CDR3 length is 16 residues. V dropped 2 bases and J dropped 0 bases, with 13 bases sitting between them. Germline V gene sequence: CDR1 SGHNT, CDR2 YENEEA.

V is TRBV27 and J is TRBJ1-5, with D unresolved. Germline loops: CDR1 MNHEY, CDR2 SMNVEV (reference sequence). This CDR3 has 14 residues. Trimming pared 2 bases from V and 5 bases from J, leaving 10 bases between. CDR3 nucleotides: TGTGCCAGCAGTTTAGCGAGCGGGGATCAGCCCCAGCATTTT. Amino acids: CASSLASGDQPQHF.

The chain uses TRBV7-8 and TRBJ2-2, with 7 bases lining up with TRBD1. Trimming removed 1 base from V and 0 bases from J; junction bases left unmatched: 8. The CDR3 totals 18 residues. From germline, CDR1 is SGHVS and CDR2 FQNEAQ. For the CDR3, the DNA is TGTGCCAGCAGCTTAGTGAGGGGGCAAACCGCGAACACCGGGGAGCTGTTTTTT. It yields the protein CASSLVRGQTANTGELFF.

The rearrangement joins TRBV5-1 to TRBJ2-7, with 9 bases aligning to TRBD2. Germline V gene lookup returns CDR1 SGHRS and CDR2 YFSETQ. Losses at the gene ends were 0 bases for V and 3 bases for J; bases not matched to a gene: 7. The CDR3 is made up of 16 amino acids. The CDR3 nucleotides read TGCGCCAGCAGCTTGGCACAGACTAGCGGTTACTACGAGCAGTACTTC. Translated, it gives CASSLAQTSGYYEQYF.

This sequence joins TRBV28 and TRBJ1-2; 11 nucleotides align to TRBD1. This CDR3 is built from 17 residues. Looked up from germline, CDR1 is MDHEN and CDR2 is SYDVKM. V shed 6 bases and J 3 bases; nucleotides not matched to a gene: 12. Here the CDR3 DNA reads TGTGCCAGCAGCCTTGGGACAGGGGGTGGTTATCACTATGGCTACACCTTC. The encoded protein is CASSLGTGGGYHYGYTF.

The rearrangement links TRBV5-1 to TRBJ2-7, with a weak D call TRBD2 (6 bases). V gave up 7 bases and J gave up 5 bases, with 16 bases separating them. This CDR3 has 13 amino acids. Germline CDR1 and CDR2: SGHRS and YFSETQ. This CDR3 is CASARGGGDEQYF. DNA for the CDR3: TGCGCCAGCGCCCGGGGTGGAGGGGACGAGCAGTACTTC.

The chain employs TRBV5-4 and TRBJ2-1; D may be TRBD2 (5 bases). Germline-derived CDR1 and CDR2 are SGHNT and YYREEE (reference sequence). CDR3 size: 12 residues. Trimming removed 0 bases from V and 7 bases from J, with 5 bases in between. The CDR3: CASSLAGNEQFF. Here the CDR3 DNA reads TGTGCCAGCAGCTTGGCGGGGAATGAGCAGTTCTTC.

V gene TRBV7-3 combines with J gene TRBJ2-2; 8 bases are shared with TRBD1. J gave up 4 bases and V 1 base, and 8 bases lay outside the gene matches. The germline CDR1 and CDR2 sequences are SGHTA and FQGTGA. This CDR3 comprises 17 residues. Written as DNA, the CDR3 is TGTGCCAGCAGCTTAAGGCAGGGGGCTGGGAGCACCGGGGAGCTGTTTTTT. Its protein product is CASSLRQGAGSTGELFF.

Comments on this clone: The junction departs from germline at one end; a sequencing error may be responsible. Here the CDR3 DNA reads TGTGCCTGCAGTCCCTCTTCTGGGGCCAACGTCCTGACTTTC. It yields the protein CACSPSSGANVLTF. This rearrangement joins TRBV2 to TRBJ2-6; no definite D call. Germline V gene lookup returns CDR1 SNHLY and CDR2 FYNNEI. CDR3 length: 14 amino acids.

V and J are TRBV19 and TRBJ2-2, with D possibly being TRBD2 (6 bases). Germline V gene data show CDR1 as LNHDA and CDR2 as SQIVND (reference sequence). This CDR3 contains 15 residues. V lost 6 bases and J 4 bases, leaving 15 bases between the germline ends. CDR3 sequence: CASRPELASTGELFF. CDR3 nucleotides: TGTGCCAGTAGGCCGGAACTAGCTAGCACCGGGGAGCTGTTTTTT.

The V call is TRBV28, the J call TRBJ2-7; D is unclear. This CDR3 comprises 11 residues. The V and J ends lost 9 bases and 3 bases respectively, with 9 bases between them. CDR1 MDHEN and CDR2 SYDVKM come from the germline V gene. In DNA form, the CDR3 reads TGTGCCAGTACTCCTGGCTACGAGCAGTACTTC. It specifies CASTPGYEQYF.

The chain employs TRBV10-3 and TRBJ2-3, with D possibly TRBD2 on 6 matching bases. Germline CDR1 reads ENHRY; CDR2 reads SYGVKD. Trimming took off 2 bases at V and 5 bases at J, with 17 bases between the two ends. This CDR3 is 16 amino acids long. The CDR3 DNA reads TGTGCCATCAGTGAGCCGACTAGACTGACGCGAGATACGCAGTATTTT. Its translation: CAISEPTRLTRDTQYF.

This clone was recorded once. The gene calls are TRBV2 and TRBJ2-3; TRBD2 might be the D (6 bases). This CDR3 is built from 17 residues. Germline V lookup: CDR1 SNHLY, CDR2 FYNNEI. The V end lost 3 bases, the J end lost 1 base, and 17 bases lay between the germline ends. The CDR3 loop is CASSDSGGWYGTDTQYF. The CDR3 DNA follows: TGTGCCAGCAGTGATAGCGGTGGTTGGTATGGCACAGATACGCAGTATTTT.

The chain recombines TRBV5-1 with TRBJ2-2; unclear D gene. The germline CDR1 and CDR2 sequences are SGHRS and YFSETQ. The CDR3 is made up of 13 amino acids. V lost 4 bases and J 4 bases, leaving 8 bases between the germline ends. The CDR3 DNA reads as TGCGCCAGCAGCCACGTGAGCACCGGGGAGCTGTTTTTT. Protein sequence: CASSHVSTGELFF.

The chain carries TRBV11-2 and TRBJ1-1, with TRBD1 matching over 7 bases. The CDR3 runs 14 residues. V was clipped by 4 bases and J by 5 bases; unmatched bases: 7. Germline lookup yields CDR1 SGHAT and CDR2 FQNNGV. CDR3 protein: CASSWNRGRTEAFF. CDR3 DNA sequence: TGTGCCAGCAGCTGGAACAGGGGTAGAACTGAAGCTTTCTTT.

The V call is TRBV6-2 or TRBV6-3, the J call TRBJ2-7; 7 bases are shared with TRBD1. J gave up 5 bases and V 4 bases, and 8 bases lay outside the gene matches. The germline gives CDR1 MNHEY, CDR2 SVGEGT. The CDR3 totals 14 residues. CDR3 bases: TGTGCCAGCAGTTTGAAGGACAGGATAGACGAGCAGTACTTC. It specifies CASSLKDRIDEQYF.

The chain recombines TRBV12-3 or TRBV12-4 with TRBJ2-4; D perhaps matches TRBD2 (6 bases). Between the trimmed V and J ends, which lost 5 bases and 7 bases, there was a span of 12 bases. The CDR3 has 13 amino acids. Here the CDR3 reads CASSDYAGNIQYF. The CDR3 coding sequence is TGTGCCAGCAGTGACTACGCGGGGAACATTCAGTACTTC.

The chain links TRBV28 to TRBJ1-6; perhaps TRBD1 as D (6 bases). V lost 3 bases and J 8 bases, leaving 17 bases between the germline ends. The CDR3 consists of 16 residues. Germline loops: CDR1 MDHEN, CDR2 SYDVKM. CDR3 amino acids: CASSLPPVQGDSPLHF. Written as DNA, the CDR3 is TGTGCCAGCAGTTTGCCCCCCGTACAGGGAGATTCACCCCTCCACTTT.

The chain has TRBV5-4 and TRBJ2-7; 8 bases map to TRBD1. The trim removed 0 bases at V and 1 base at J, leaving 3 bases unmatched. CDR3 length: 15 amino acids. Germline V CDR1 and CDR2: SGHNT, YYREEE (reference sequence). The CDR3 coding sequence is TGTGCCAGCAGCTTGGGGACAGGGTCATCCTACGAGCAGTACTTC. Translation gives CASSLGTGSSYEQYF. The complete variable domain, with remaining parts taken from reference TRBV5-4 and TRBJ2-7, reads ETGVTQSPTHLIKTRGQQVTLRCSSQSGHNTVSWYQQALGQGPQFIFQYYREEENGRGNFPPRFSGLQFPNYSSELNVNALELDDSALYLCASSLGTGSSYEQYFGPGTRLTVT.

The chain carries TRBV2 and TRBJ2-2, with TRBD2 identical over 8 bases. The CDR3 contains 15 residues. The germline CDR1 and CDR2 sequences are SNHLY and FYNNEI. V lost 8 bases and J lost 2; bases outside the gene matches: 7. The chain's CDR3 is CASQGTSGNTGELFF. DNA of the CDR3: TGTGCCAGCCAAGGTACTAGCGGAAACACCGGGGAGCTGTTTTTT. The full variable domain, its missing parts supplied by reference TRBV2 and TRBJ2-2, is EPEVTQTPSHQVTQMGQEVILRCVPISNHLYFYWYRQILGQKVEFLVSFYNNEISEKSEIFDDQFSVERPDGSNFTLKIRSTKLEDSAMYFCASQGTSGNTGELFFGEGSRLTVL.

This chain joins TRBV6-5 and TRBJ2-3, with D possibly TRBD2 on 7 matching bases. This CDR3 comprises 15 residues. V was pared by 6 bases and J by 2 bases, with 15 bases between. Germline CDR1 is MNHEY and CDR2 is SVGAGI. CDR3 in amino acids: CASRGGQSITDTQYF. The CDR3, as DNA: TGTGCCAGCAGGGGGGGGCAGAGTATCACAGATACGCAGTATTTT.